This T cell receptor beta chain was retrieved from a study of identifying expanded T cells in peripheral blood. Findings of the study overall: Across healthy donors, higher total template counts meant significantly greater approximately two-week count variance.

The repertoire was sequenced with immunoSEQ multiplex PCR; TCRdb's copy has only in-frame clones and lacks some. The table shows over 45,000 clones, with around 83% occurring only once. Comments on this clone: The antigen is unknown.

Looked up from germline, CDR1 is SNHLY and CDR2 is FYNNEI. The CDR3 sequence is 13 residues long. Germline trimming cut 11 bases from V and 5 bases from J; bases unmatched to any gene: 10. During the collection period, no donor immune events like infections were recorded. This receptor was taken from a person between 18 and 70 years old in good health. The chain carries TRBV2 and TRBJ2-7; 9 bases are a match to TRBD1. Material: blood. The CDR3 region is CAARWGQGNEQYF. In DNA, the CDR3 is TGTGCCGCGCGGTGGGGACAGGGAAACGAGCAGTACTTC.